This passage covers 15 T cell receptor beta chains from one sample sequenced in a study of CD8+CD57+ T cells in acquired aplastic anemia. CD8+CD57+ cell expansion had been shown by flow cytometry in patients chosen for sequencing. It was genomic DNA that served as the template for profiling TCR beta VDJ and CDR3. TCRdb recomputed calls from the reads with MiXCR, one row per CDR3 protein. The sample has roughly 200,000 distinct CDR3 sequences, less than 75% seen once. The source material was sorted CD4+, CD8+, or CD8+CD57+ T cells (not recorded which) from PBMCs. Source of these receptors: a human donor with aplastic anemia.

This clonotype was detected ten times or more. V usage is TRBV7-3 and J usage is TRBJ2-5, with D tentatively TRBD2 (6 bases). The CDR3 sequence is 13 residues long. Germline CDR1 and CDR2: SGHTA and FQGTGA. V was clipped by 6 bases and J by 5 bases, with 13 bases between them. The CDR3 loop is CASSNGAGETQYF. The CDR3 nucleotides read TGTGCCAGCAGTAACGGGGCGGGGGAGACCCAGTACTTC. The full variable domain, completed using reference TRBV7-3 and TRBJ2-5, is GAGVSQTPSNKVTEKGKYVELRCDPISGHTALYWYRQSLGQGPEFLIYFQGTGAADDSGLPNDRFFAVRPEGSVSTLKIQRTERGDSAVYLCASSNGAGETQYFGPGTRLLVL.

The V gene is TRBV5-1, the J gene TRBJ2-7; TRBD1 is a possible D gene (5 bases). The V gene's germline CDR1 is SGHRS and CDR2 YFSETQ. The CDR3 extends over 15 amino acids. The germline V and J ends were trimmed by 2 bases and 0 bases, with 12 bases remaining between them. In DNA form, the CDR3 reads TGCGCCAGCAGCTTCTCCGTTGACAGCTCCTACGAGCAGTACTTC. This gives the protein CASSFSVDSSYEQYF.

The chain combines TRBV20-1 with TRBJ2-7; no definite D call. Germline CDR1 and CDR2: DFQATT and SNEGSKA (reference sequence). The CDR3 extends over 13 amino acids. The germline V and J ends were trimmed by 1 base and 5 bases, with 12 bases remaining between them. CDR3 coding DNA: TGCAGTGCTAGAGCCCGTTACCAAGACGAGCAGTACTTC. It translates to CSARARYQDEQYF.

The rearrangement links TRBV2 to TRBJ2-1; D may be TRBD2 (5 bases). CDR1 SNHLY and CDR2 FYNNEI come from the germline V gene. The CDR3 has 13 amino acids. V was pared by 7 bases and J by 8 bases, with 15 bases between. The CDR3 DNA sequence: TGTGCCAGCAAAAGCGGACTCGCCTATGAGCAGTTCTTC. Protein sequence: CASKSGLAYEQFF.

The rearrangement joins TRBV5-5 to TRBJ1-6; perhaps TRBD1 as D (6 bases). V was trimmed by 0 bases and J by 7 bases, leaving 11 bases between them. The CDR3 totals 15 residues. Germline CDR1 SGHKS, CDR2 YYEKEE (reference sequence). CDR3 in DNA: TGTGCCAGCAGCTTGGCCCAGGGGCTGAATTCACCCCTCCACTTT. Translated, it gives CASSLAQGLNSPLHF.

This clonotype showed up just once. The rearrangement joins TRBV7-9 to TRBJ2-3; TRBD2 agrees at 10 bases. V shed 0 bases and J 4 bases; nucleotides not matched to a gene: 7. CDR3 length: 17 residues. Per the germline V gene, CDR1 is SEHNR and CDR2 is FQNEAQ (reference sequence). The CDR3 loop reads CASSLAQPSGSSDTQYF. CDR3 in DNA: TGTGCCAGCAGCTTAGCGCAGCCTAGCGGGAGCTCAGATACGCAGTATTTT.

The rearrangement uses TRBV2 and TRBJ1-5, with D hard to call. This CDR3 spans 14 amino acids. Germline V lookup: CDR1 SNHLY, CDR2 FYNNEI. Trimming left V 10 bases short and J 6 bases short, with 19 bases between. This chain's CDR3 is CATRYGLSGQPQHF. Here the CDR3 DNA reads TGTGCCACAAGGTACGGATTAAGCGGTCAGCCCCAGCATTTT.

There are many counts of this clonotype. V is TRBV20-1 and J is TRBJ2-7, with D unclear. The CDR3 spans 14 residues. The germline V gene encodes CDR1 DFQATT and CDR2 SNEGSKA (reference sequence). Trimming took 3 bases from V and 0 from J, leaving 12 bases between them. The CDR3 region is CSASRALVSYEQYF. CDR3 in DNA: TGCAGTGCTAGTCGCGCGCTAGTCTCCTACGAGCAGTACTTC.

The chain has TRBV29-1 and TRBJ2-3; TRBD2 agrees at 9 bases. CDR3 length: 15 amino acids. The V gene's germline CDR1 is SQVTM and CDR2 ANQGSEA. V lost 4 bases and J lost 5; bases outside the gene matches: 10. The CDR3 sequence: CSVVASGGSVDTQYF. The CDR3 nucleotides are TGCAGCGTTGTGGCCAGCGGGGGGTCGGTAGATACGCAGTATTTT.

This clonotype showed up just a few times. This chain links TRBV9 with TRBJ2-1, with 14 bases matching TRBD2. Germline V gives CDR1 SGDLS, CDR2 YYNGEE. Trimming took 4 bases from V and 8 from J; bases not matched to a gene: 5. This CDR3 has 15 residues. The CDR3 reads CASSPGLAGGHEQFF. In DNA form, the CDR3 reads TGTGCCAGCAGCCCCGGACTAGCGGGAGGCCATGAGCAGTTCTTC. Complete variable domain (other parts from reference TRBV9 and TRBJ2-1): DSGVTQTPKHLITATGQRVTLRCSPRSGDLSVYWYQQSLDQGLQFLIQYYNGEERAKGNILERFSAQQFPDLHSELNLSSLELGDSALYFCASSPGLAGGHEQFFGPGTRLTVL.

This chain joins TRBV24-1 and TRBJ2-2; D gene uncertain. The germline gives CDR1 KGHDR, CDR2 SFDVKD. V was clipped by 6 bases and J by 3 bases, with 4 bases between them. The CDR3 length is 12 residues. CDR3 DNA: TGTGCCACCAGTCTGTACACCGGGGAGCTGTTTTTT. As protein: CATSLYTGELFF.

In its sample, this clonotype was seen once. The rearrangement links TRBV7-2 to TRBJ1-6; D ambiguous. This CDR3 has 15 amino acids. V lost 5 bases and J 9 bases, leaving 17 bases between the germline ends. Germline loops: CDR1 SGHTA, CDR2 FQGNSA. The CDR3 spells CASSLAMGNVSPLHF. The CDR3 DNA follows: TGTGCCAGCAGCCTGGCGATGGGGAATGTTTCACCCCTCCACTTT.

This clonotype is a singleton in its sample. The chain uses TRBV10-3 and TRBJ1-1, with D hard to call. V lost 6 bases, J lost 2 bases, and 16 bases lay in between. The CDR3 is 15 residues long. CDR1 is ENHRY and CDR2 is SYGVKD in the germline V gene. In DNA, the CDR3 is TGTGCCATCAGACCCCTGGGGAGGCTCAACACTGAAGCTTTCTTT. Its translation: CAIRPLGRLNTEAFF.

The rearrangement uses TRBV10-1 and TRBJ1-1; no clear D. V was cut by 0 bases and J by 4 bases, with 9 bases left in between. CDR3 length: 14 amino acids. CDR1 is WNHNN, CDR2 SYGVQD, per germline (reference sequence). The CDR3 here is CASSESQTITEAFF. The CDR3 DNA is TGCGCCAGCAGTGAGTCGCAAACAATCACTGAAGCTTTCTTT.

The CDR3 DNA is TGTGCCAGCAGCTTGGGTAATCAGGGAAGCGAGCCCCAGCATTTT. Residues: CASSLGNQGSEPQHF. The V and J genes are TRBV5-6 and TRBJ1-5; possible D gene TRBD1, 5 bases. The CDR3 sequence is 15 residues long. Germline CDR1 reads SGHDT; CDR2 reads YYEEEE. V was trimmed by 0 bases and J by 8 bases, leaving 15 bases between them. Looking up the rest from reference TRBV5-6 and TRBJ1-5 gives the full variable domain: DAGVTQSPTHLIKTRGQQVTLRCSPKSGHDTVSWYQQALGQGPQFIFQYYEEEERQRGNFPDRFSGHQFPNYSSELNVNALLLGDSALYLCASSLGNQGSEPQHFGDGTRLSIL.